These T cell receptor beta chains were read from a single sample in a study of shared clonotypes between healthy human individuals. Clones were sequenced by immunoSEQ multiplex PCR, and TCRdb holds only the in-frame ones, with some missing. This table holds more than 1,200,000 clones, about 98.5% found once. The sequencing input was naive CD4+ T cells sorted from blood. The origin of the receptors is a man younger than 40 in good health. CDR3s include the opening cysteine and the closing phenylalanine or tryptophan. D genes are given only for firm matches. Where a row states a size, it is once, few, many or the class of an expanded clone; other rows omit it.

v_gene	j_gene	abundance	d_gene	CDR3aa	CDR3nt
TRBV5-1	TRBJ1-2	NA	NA	CASSPPGQGGLGYTF	TGCGCCAGCAGCCCTCCGGGGCAAGGCGGTCTAGGCTACACCTTC
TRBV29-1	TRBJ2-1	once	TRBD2	CSVADPQKRGTYNEQFF	TGCAGCGTTGCGGACCCTCAGAAGCGGGGGACTTACAATGAGCAGTTCTTC
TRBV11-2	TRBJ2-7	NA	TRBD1	CASSSRTGNPYEQYF	TGTGCCAGCAGCTCAAGGACAGGGAACCCCTACGAGCAGTACTTC
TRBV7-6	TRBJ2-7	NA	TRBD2	CASSVGTSVNEQYF	TGTGCCAGCAGCGTAGGGACTAGCGTGAACGAGCAGTACTTC
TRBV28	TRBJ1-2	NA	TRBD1	CASSSPGQGHGYTF	TGTGCCAGCAGTTCCCCGGGACAGGGTCATGGCTACACCTTC
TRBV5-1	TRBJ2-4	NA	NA	CASSLAGGLGKNIQYF	TGCGCCAGCAGCTTGGCCGGGGGATTAGGCAAAAACATTCAGTACTTC
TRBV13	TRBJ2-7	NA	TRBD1	CASSRTGPTHEQYF	TGTGCCAGCAGCAGGACAGGGCCTACCCACGAGCAGTACTTC
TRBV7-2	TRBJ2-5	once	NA	CASSSLLRYQETQYF	TGTGCCAGCAGCTCCCTGTTAAGGTACCAAGAGACCCAGTACTTC
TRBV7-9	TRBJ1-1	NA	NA	CASSWLRDTEAFF	TGTGCCAGCAGCTGGCTCAGGGACACTGAAGCTTTCTTT
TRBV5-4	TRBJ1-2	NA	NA	CASSHRGTLYGYTF	TGTGCCAGCAGTCATAGGGGGACTCTATATGGCTACACCTTC
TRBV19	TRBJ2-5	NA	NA	CASSMWGLARGETQYF	TGTGCCAGTAGTATGTGGGGGCTAGCACGAGGGGAGACCCAGTACTTC
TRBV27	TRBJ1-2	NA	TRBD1	CASRRQGDGYTF	TGTGCCAGCAGGCGACAGGGGGATGGCTACACCTTC
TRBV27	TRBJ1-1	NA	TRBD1	CASRPSGTGGRLAFF	TGTGCCAGCAGACCAAGCGGGACAGGGGGCAGACTAGCTTTCTTT
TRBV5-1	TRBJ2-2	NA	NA	CASSLDSNTGELFF	TGCGCCAGCAGCTTGGACAGTAACACCGGGGAGCTGTTTTTT
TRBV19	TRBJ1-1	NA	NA	CASTFGAEAFF	TGTGCCAGTACCTTCGGCGCTGAAGCTTTCTTT
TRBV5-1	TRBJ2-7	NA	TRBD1	CASGGTGPPYEQYF	TGCGCCAGCGGCGGGACAGGGCCCCCCTACGAGCAGTACTTC
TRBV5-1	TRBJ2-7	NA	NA	CASSSRWGSQSYEQYF	TGCGCCAGCAGCTCCCGGTGGGGCAGTCAATCCTACGAGCAGTACTTC
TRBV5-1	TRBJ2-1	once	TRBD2	CASSVGLAGRRYNEQFF	TGCGCCAGCAGCGTCGGACTAGCGGGAAGGAGATACAATGAGCAGTTCTTC
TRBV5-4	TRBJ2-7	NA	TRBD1	CASSAGQGRSNYEQYF	TGTGCCAGCAGCGCCGGACAGGGGAGATCCAACTACGAGCAGTACTTC
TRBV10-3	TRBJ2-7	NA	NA	CAISGTGRSGAPYEQYF	TGTGCCATCAGTGGGACTGGGCGATCAGGGGCACCCTACGAGCAGTACTTC